The following is a T cell receptor beta chain sequence with its context. This entry belongs to a study of blood T cell repertoires in COVID-19. Germline values: CDR1 LGHDT, CDR2 YNNKEL (reference sequence). The V end lost 0 bases, the J end lost 5 bases, and 10 bases lay between the germline ends. There are 14 residues in the CDR3. Clones were sequenced by immunoSEQ multiplex PCR, and TCRdb holds only the in-frame ones, with some missing. The sample contains tens of thousands of clones, more than 75% of which appear only once. The receptor comes from a human donor in a cohort sampled during active COVID-19. The sample taken for sequencing was peripheral blood. The chain carries TRBV3-1 (or the pseudogene TRBV3-2) and TRBJ2-5, with D unresolved. CDR3 loop: CASSQEAVWETQYF. The DNA of the CDR3 is TGTGCCAGCAGCCAAGAGGCGGTTTGGGAGACCCAGTACTTC.